Below, one T cell receptor beta chain is given with its context. The data were taken from a study of blood T cell repertoires in COVID-19. Study summary: The United States, Italy and Spain supplied acute and convalescent COVID-19 samples.

Per the original data handling: Amplifying reference gene primers gave estimates of nucleated cell counts. Method: immunoSEQ multiplex PCR; TCRdb's copy keeps in-frame clones and lacks some. V and J calls and clone size are those listed in that table; D and trimming were worked out from the DNA. The sample yields 300,000 or so clones, approximately 90% seen once. CDR1 and CDR2 from the germline V gene are SNHLY and FYNNEI. V dropped 6 bases and J dropped 5 bases, with 19 bases sitting between them. The CDR3 is 15 residues long. The sequencing sample was made of peripheral blood. This sequence joins TRBV2 and TRBJ2-5, with a tentative D call TRBD2 (6 bases). The TCR comes from a woman aged 40-49 years with acute or convalescent COVID-19. CDR3 residues: CASSGSEGRRETQYF. CDR3 bases: TGTGCCAGCAGCGGGAGCGAGGGGCGAAGGGAGACCCAGTACTTC.